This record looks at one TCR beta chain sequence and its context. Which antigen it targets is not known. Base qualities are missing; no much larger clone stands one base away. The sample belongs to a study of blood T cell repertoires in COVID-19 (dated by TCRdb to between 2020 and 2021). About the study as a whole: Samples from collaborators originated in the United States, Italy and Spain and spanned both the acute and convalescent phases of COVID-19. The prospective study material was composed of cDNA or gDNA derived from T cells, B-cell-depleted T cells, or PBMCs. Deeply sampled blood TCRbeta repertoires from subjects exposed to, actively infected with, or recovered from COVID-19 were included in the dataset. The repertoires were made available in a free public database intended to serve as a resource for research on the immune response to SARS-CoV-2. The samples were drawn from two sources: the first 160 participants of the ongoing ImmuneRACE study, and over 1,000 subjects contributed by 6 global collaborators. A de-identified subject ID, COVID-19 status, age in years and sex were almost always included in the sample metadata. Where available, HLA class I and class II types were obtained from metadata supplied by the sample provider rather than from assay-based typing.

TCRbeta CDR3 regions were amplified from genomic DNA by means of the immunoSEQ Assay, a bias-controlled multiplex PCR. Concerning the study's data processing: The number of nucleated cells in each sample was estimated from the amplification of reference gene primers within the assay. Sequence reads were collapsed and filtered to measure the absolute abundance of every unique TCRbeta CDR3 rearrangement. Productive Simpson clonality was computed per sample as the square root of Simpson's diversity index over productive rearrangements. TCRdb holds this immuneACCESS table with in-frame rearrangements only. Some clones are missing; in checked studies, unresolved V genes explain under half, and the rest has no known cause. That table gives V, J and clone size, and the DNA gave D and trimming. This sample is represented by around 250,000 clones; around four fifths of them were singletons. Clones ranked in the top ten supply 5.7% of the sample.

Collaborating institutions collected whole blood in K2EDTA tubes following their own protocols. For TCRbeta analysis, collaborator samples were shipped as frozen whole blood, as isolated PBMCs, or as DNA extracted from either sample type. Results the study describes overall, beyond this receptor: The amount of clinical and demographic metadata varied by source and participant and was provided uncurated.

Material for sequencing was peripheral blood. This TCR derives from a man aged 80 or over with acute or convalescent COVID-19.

The nucleotide sequence reads TGCGCCAGCAGCGAAACAGGGGCAGGCACTGAAGCTTTCTTT. Its protein product is CASSETGAGTEAFF. In this chain, TRBV10-1 is recombined with TRBJ1-1; 7 nucleotides in the junction match TRBD1. The CDR3, cysteine through phenylalanine, is 14 amino acids long. The retained sequence is limited to the CDR3, 42 bases, with the frame set at the first base. The germline V and J ends show losses of 6 bases and 4 bases respectively, and no gene match explains 8 bases of the junction. The germline V gene (reference sequence) yields WNHNN for CDR1 and SYGVQD for CDR2.